The next 6 T cell receptor beta chains were all read from a single sample in a study of a mutant IDH1 vaccine in newly diagnosed glioma. The data were produced by immunoSEQ multiplex PCR, yet TCRdb's version contains in-frame clones alone and is incomplete. The repertoire includes 20,000 to 25,000 clones, 82% of them detected once, and approximately 13% sits in the top ten. Time point indicated: week 23, last vaccination. Topical imiquimod was applied with each vaccine dose, which held 300 ug of mutant IDH1 20-mer peptide. What these receptors recognize is not known. The sample here was PBMCs, taken from a glioma patient whose treatment included an IDH1 peptide vaccine. The origin of the receptors is a man aged 25-40 years with glioma.

This chain connects TRBV7-9 to TRBJ2-7, with a tentative D call TRBD1 (6 bases). This CDR3 is 14 amino acids long. The germline V gene encodes CDR1 SEHNR and CDR2 FQNEAQ (reference sequence). Trimming left V 4 bases short and J 1 base short, with 11 bases between. The CDR3 sequence: CASSSRTASYEQYF. The CDR3 nucleotides read TGTGCCAGCAGCTCGAGGACAGCTTCCTACGAGCAGTACTTC. The variable domain in full, completed from reference TRBV7-9 and TRBJ2-7, reads DTGVSQNPRHKITKRGQNVTFRCDPISEHNRLYWYRQTLGQGPEFLTYFQNEAQLEKSRLLSDRFSAERPKGSFSTLEIQRTEQGDSAMYLCASSSRTASYEQYFGPGTRLTVT.

This chain links TRBV4-1 with TRBJ1-4; 7 nucleotides align to TRBD1. V shed 5 bases and J 4 bases; nucleotides not matched to a gene: 10. The germline V gene encodes CDR1 MGHRA and CDR2 YSYEKL. The CDR3 runs 16 residues. CDR3 region: CASSSRWTGYNEKLFF. The DNA of the CDR3 is TGCGCCAGCAGCTCAAGATGGACAGGATATAATGAAAAACTGTTTTTT.

This clone was counted between two and nine times. The rearrangement uses TRBV19 and TRBJ1-1; D possibly corresponds to TRBD1 (5 bases). CDR1 LNHDA and CDR2 SQIVND come from the germline V gene (reference sequence). With 3 bases removed from V and 0 bases from J, the gap between germline ends came to 11 bases. The CDR3 length is 15 residues. DNA of the CDR3: TGTGCCAGTAGTATGGGGCCGGGTCTGAACACTGAAGCTTTCTTT. Its translation: CASSMGPGLNTEAFF.

This chain uses TRBV5-6 with TRBJ2-1; 12 bases line up with TRBD2. In germline, CDR1 is SGHDT, CDR2 YYEEEE. The CDR3 spans 12 residues. Germline trimming cut 4 bases from V and 11 bases from J; bases unmatched to any gene: 1. As DNA, the CDR3 is TGTGCCAGCAGCGGACTAGCGGGGAAGCAGTTCTTC. Protein: CASSGLAGKQFF.

The chain carries TRBV2 and TRBJ2-6; D could derive from TRBD1 or TRBD2 (5 bases each). V shed 11 bases and J shed 3 bases, with 11 bases lying between them. The germline V gene encodes CDR1 SNHLY and CDR2 FYNNEI. The CDR3 has 13 amino acids. The CDR3 is CAGLGVGANVLTF. CDR3 DNA sequence: TGTGCCGGATTGGGGGTTGGGGCCAACGTCCTGACTTTC.

This clone is termed large. The chain is built from TRBV18 and TRBJ2-7; 13 bases match TRBD2. CDR1 KGHSH and CDR2 LQKENI come from the germline V gene. CDR3 length equals 14 residues. The V and J ends lost 6 bases and 3 bases, in that order; junction bases with no gene match: 2. CDR3 sequence: CASSRLAGGYEQYF. The CDR3 region has the DNA TGTGCCAGCTCCAGACTAGCGGGAGGCTACGAGCAGTACTTC.